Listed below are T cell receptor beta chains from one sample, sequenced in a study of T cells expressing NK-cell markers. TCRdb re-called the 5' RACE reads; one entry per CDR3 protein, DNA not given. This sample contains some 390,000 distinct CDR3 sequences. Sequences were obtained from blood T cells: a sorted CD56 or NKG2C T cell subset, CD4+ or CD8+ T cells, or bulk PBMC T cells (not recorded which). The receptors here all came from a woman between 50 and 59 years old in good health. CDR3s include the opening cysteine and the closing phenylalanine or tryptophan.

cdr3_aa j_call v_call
CASSGRTVDTQYF TRBJ2-3 TRBV7-8
CASKYSTGWDGYTF TRBJ1-2 TRBV12-3/TRBV12-4
CATSDLGQGVPNEQFF TRBJ2-1 TRBV24-1
CASSPVGGRTDTQYF TRBJ2-3 TRBV5-1
CSVPLAGDSGANVLTF TRBJ2-6 TRBV29-1
CASSFPPARGETQYF TRBJ2-5 TRBV11-2
CSVWTGEGGYTF TRBJ1-2 TRBV29-1
CATSLWESLGQETQYF TRBJ2-5 TRBV15
CASSPAGQGIDEQYF TRBJ2-7 TRBV5-1
CASSLGVGGETQYF TRBJ2-5 TRBV7-9
CASSSGLEVTDTQYF TRBJ2-3 TRBV28
CASSYEKGRWYEQYF TRBJ2-7 TRBV6-5
CASSPTGGISPLHF TRBJ1-6 TRBV18
CASSPNGDRGFWELFF TRBJ2-2 TRBV11-3
CASSLVVSYEQYF TRBJ2-7 TRBV11-3
CASSETWGLQPQHF TRBJ1-5 TRBV6-1
CASSHPGGSLGAFF TRBJ1-1 TRBV4-1
CASSQAWDRPYEQYF TRBJ2-7 TRBV3-1
CSALVRNTGELFF TRBJ2-2 TRBV29-1
CASSLDENQETQYF TRBJ2-5 TRBV27
CASSQNRGRRTGELFF TRBJ2-2 TRBV4-1
CASSLGARDTIYF TRBJ1-3 TRBV5-1
CSADELAGIDTQYF TRBJ2-3 TRBV20-1
CASKLLGADTQYF TRBJ2-3 TRBV7-9
CASRTGVGQPQHF TRBJ1-5 TRBV6-5
CASSLVTSGRMSTDTQYF TRBJ2-3 TRBV7-6
CASSQRRYQIDAQGETQYF TRBJ2-5 TRBV7-2
CSPGRRQDTEAFF TRBJ1-1 TRBV29-1
CASSLGRFATGELFF TRBJ2-2 TRBV5-1
CASSQGLAGNYEQFF TRBJ2-1 TRBV3-1
CASSQGQRGGYGYTF TRBJ1-2 TRBV3-1
CASSPGTGLSSYNEQFF TRBJ2-1 TRBV5-1
CASASWGSGTYEQYF TRBJ2-7 TRBV12-3/TRBV12-4
CASSEFRGGEGAKNIQYF TRBJ2-4 TRBV25-1
CASFPSGSRNEQFF TRBJ2-1 TRBV6-5
CASSSYGANTGELFF TRBJ2-2 TRBV7-2
CASSEQAADTQYF TRBJ2-3 TRBV7-7